Below are 12 T cell receptor beta chains sequenced from a single sample in a study of blood T cells in healthy people across ages. It was with a sample-barcoded 5' primer and a J-beta primer mix that a second PCR of roughly 7 to 12 cycles was run. TCRdb analysed the 5' RACE reads with MiXCR anew, one entry per CDR3 protein. The data contain more than 650,000 distinct CDR3 sequences, 40% to 65% of them seen just once; the ten biggest clones take up roughly 37%. The sample comprised blood. The source of these receptors is an elderly man in good health.

This clonotype appeared a few times. The chain carries TRBV29-1 and TRBJ2-2; D possibly corresponds to TRBD1 (6 bases). Per germline, CDR1 SQVTM and CDR2 ANQGSEA. This CDR3 region has 14 residues. The CDR3 protein is CSAALLRDNGELFF. The CDR3 nucleotides are TGCAGTGCCGCCCTTTTACGGGACAACGGGGAGCTGTTTTTT.

The chain combines TRBV4-2 with TRBJ2-3; 11 bases line up with TRBD2. Per germline, CDR1 LGHNA and CDR2 YNFKEQ. V shed 1 base and J 6 bases; nucleotides not matched to a gene: 3. This CDR3 region has 15 residues. The CDR3 DNA sequence: TGTGCCAGCAGCCAAGTAGCGGGAGGGGATGATACGCAGTATTTT. Its translation: CASSQVAGGDDTQYF.

V and J are TRBV10-3 and TRBJ1-6; 7 bases agree with TRBD1. The trim removed 8 bases at V and 7 bases at J, leaving 5 bases unmatched. The germline CDR1 and CDR2 sequences are ENHRY and SYGVKD. The CDR3 has 13 amino acids. The CDR3 DNA follows: TGTGCCATCCGGGGGACAGAGAATTCACCCCTCCACTTT. This sequence encodes CAIRGTENSPLHF.

The chain employs TRBV24-1 and TRBJ2-1, with 7 positions matching TRBD1. This CDR3 contains 14 residues. Looked up from germline, CDR1 is KGHDR and CDR2 is SFDVKD. The V segment lost 4 bases and the J segment 9 bases; nucleotides outside the gene matches: 8. CDR3 in DNA: TGTGCCACCAGTGACACGCGACAGGGACGTGAGCAGTTCTTC. Translating gives CATSDTRQGREQFF.

Turning to this clonotype: As the CDR3 is not closed by the conserved phenylalanine or tryptophan, this likely results from a read error. The V call is TRBV4-2, the J call TRBJ2-4, with D unclear. Per germline, CDR1 LGHNA and CDR2 YNFKEQ. This CDR3 contains 13 residues. The V gene lost 0 bases and the J gene lost 13 bases, with 13 bases spanning the gap. Written as DNA, the CDR3 is TGTGCCAGCAGCCAAGATCGTTACAATGAGCAGTACTAC. Its protein product is CASSQDRYNEQYY.

The chain joins TRBV12-3 or TRBV12-4 to TRBJ2-1, with 7 bases fitting TRBD2. The CDR3 spans 15 residues. V gave up 3 bases and J gave up 2 bases; unmatched junction bases: 4. CDR3 in DNA: TGTGCCAGCAGTTTCGGGAGCGGGACCTACAATGAGCAGTTCTTC. Translating gives CASSFGSGTYNEQFF.

This clonotype came up a few times. Written as DNA, the CDR3 is TGCGCCAGCAGGCCCTCGGGACTACCTAGCGTCGCATACGCGTATTTT. This translates into CASRPSGLPSVAYAYF. V gene TRBV10-2 combines with J gene TRBJ2-3; 7 bases line up with TRBD2. The germline gives CDR1 WSHSY, CDR2 SAAADI. V dropped 6 bases and J dropped 14; count of bases not matched to a gene: 23. The CDR3 loop spans 16 amino acids.

The rearrangement links TRBV9 to TRBJ2-4, with D tentatively TRBD1 (6 bases). Gene TRBJ2-7 matches the end of the DNA better, so the J call may be wrong. Looked up from germline, CDR1 is SGDLS and CDR2 is YYNGEE. The CDR3 consists of 14 residues. The CDR3 bases are TGTGCCAGCTCGCGAGGGGACACCACCTACGAGCAGTACTTC. It codes for CASSRGDTTYEQYF.

This rearrangement joins TRBV2 to TRBJ2-1, with 8 positions matching TRBD2. Trimming took 5 bases from V and 5 from J; bases not matched to a gene: 8. Germline CDR1 reads SNHLY; CDR2 reads FYNNEI. CDR3 size: 15 residues. The CDR3 is CASSSTSARNNEQFF. The CDR3 nucleotides are TGTGCCAGCAGTTCGACTAGCGCCCGCAACAATGAGCAGTTCTTC. The entire variable domain, with the rest obtained from reference TRBV2 and TRBJ2-1, is as follows: EPEVTQTPSHQVTQMGQEVILRCVPISNHLYFYWYRQILGQKVEFLVSFYNNEISEKSEIFDDQFSVERPDGSNFTLKIRSTKLEDSAMYFCASSSTSARNNEQFFGPGTRLTVL.

The chain joins TRBV7-9 to TRBJ2-7; D call uncertain. V was pared by 0 bases and J by 3 bases, with 12 bases between. CDR3 length equals 15 residues. Germline values: CDR1 SEHNR, CDR2 FQNEAQ (reference sequence). CDR3 residues: CASSLAPDLVYEQYF. The DNA of the CDR3 is TGTGCCAGCAGCTTAGCGCCTGACTTAGTCTACGAGCAGTACTTC.

This clonotype was seen more than once but under ten times. V usage is TRBV20-1 and J usage is TRBJ2-3; D is possibly TRBD2 (7 bases). V was cut by 6 bases and J by 14 bases, with 24 bases left in between. The CDR3 is 13 amino acids. Germline values: CDR1 DFQATT, CDR2 SNEGSKA (reference sequence). CDR3 in amino acids: CSAHRGGNGYAYF. CDR3 DNA sequence: TGCAGTGCCCATAGGGGGGGGAACGGATACGCGTATTTT.

The CDR3 coding sequence is TGCAGTGTGGAAAGCGGACCCTCCTACGAGCAGTACTTC. Amino acid sequence: CSVESGPSYEQYF. J is TRBJ2-7 and V is TRBV20-1, with a possible D match to TRBD2 (5 bases). The CDR3 length is 13 residues. Germline assignment: CDR1 DFQATT and CDR2 SNEGSKA (reference sequence). Trimming shortened V by 7 bases and J by 0 bases, and 13 bases separated the two germline ends.